The 17 T cell receptor beta chains listed next were all sequenced from one sample in a study of blood T cell repertoires in COVID-19. Data came from immunoSEQ multiplex PCR; TCRdb stores just in-frame clones and leaves some out. The table has fewer than 250,000 clones, about 83% seen once. Sequenced sample: peripheral blood. These receptors all stem from an elderly woman with COVID-19, enrolled during active disease.

This clone appeared once. The chain carries TRBV6-1 and TRBJ1-5, with TRBD1 identical over 12 bases. The CDR3 is 17 amino acids. V was clipped by 2 bases and J by 1 base; unmatched bases: 3. Germline values: CDR1 MNHNS, CDR2 SASEGT. CDR3 coding DNA: TGTGCCAGCAGTGAAAGGGGACAGGGGGCAAGCAATCAGCCCCAGCATTTT. Residues: CASSERGQGASNQPQHF.

The table lists this clone with a count of one. The chain joins TRBV28 to TRBJ1-3; 7 bases are shared with TRBD1. Germline V CDR1 and CDR2: MDHEN, SYDVKM. The CDR3 spans 14 residues. V gave up 6 bases and J gave up 4 bases; unmatched junction bases: 6. This CDR3 reads CASSAGTAGNTIYF. The CDR3 DNA is TGTGCCAGCAGCGCCGGGACAGCAGGAAACACCATATATTTT.

V is TRBV5-4 and J is TRBJ2-1; a possible D gene is TRBD1 (6 bases). The length of the CDR3 is 14 residues. Trimming removed 3 bases at V and 6 bases at J, with 13 bases between. Germline values: CDR1 SGHNT, CDR2 YYREEE (reference sequence). This chain's CDR3 is CASSSGQSPNEQFF. The CDR3 DNA reads TGTGCCAGCAGCTCTGGACAGTCCCCCAATGAGCAGTTCTTC.

The chain employs TRBV2 and TRBJ1-4; D is perhaps TRBD1 (6 bases). Germline loops: CDR1 SNHLY, CDR2 FYNNEI. Trimming removed 4 bases from V and 4 bases from J, with 10 bases in between. The CDR3 sequence is 14 residues long. CDR3 coding DNA: TGTGCCAGCAGTGTACAGGGTGTTAATGAAAAACTGTTTTTT. Translation: CASSVQGVNEKLFF.

The CDR3 reads CASSYGQGRRSGGYTF. The CDR3 DNA sequence: TGTGCCAGCAGTTATGGACAGGGCAGAAGGTCGGGCGGCTACACCTTC. The chain carries TRBV3-1 (or the pseudogene TRBV3-2) and TRBJ1-2; 8 bases agree with TRBD1. Trimming removed 6 bases from V and 8 bases from J; junction bases left unmatched: 17. CDR1 and CDR2 from the germline V gene are LGHDT and YNNKEL (reference sequence). CDR3 size: 16 residues.

The chain links TRBV19 to TRBJ2-5; D is uncertain. The CDR3 extends over 15 amino acids. Germline assignment: CDR1 LNHDA and CDR2 SQIVND (reference sequence). Between the trimmed V and J ends, which lost 2 bases and 4 bases, there was a span of 14 bases. In nucleotides, the CDR3 is TGTGCCAGTAGTATATCTCCAGGTCCCGTAGAGACCCAGTACTTC. As protein: CASSISPGPVETQYF.

V and J are TRBV5-1 and TRBJ2-7; 9 nucleotides agree with TRBD1. The CDR3 spans 15 residues. V lost 0 bases and J lost 3; bases outside the gene matches: 4. CDR1 is SGHRS, CDR2 YFSETQ, per germline. The CDR3 protein is CASSLETGGNYEQYF. The CDR3 nucleotides read TGCGCCAGCAGCTTGGAGACAGGGGGAAACTACGAGCAGTACTTC.

The chain links TRBV15 to TRBJ1-5; TRBD1 matches at 7 bases. Trimming cost V 4 bases and J 3 bases; bases outside gene matches: 6. Germline V CDR1 and CDR2: LNHNV, YYDKDF (reference sequence). This CDR3 has 15 amino acids. The CDR3 here is CATSTGQINNQPQHF. DNA of the CDR3: TGTGCCACCAGCACGGGACAGATAAACAATCAGCCCCAGCATTTT.

This chain uses TRBV27 with TRBJ2-6; D remains ambiguous. The length of the CDR3 is 15 residues. Germline CDR1 reads MNHEY; CDR2 reads SMNVEV (reference sequence). V shed 6 bases and J shed 1 base, with 10 bases lying between them. Written as DNA, the CDR3 is TGTGCCAGCAGCACGACACCGTCTGGGGCCAACGTCCTGACTTTC. Amino acid sequence: CASSTTPSGANVLTF.

This clone was found a few times. The J gene is TRBJ1-1, the V gene TRBV7-9, with 10 nucleotides matching TRBD1. Germline V lookup: CDR1 SEHNR, CDR2 FQNEAQ (reference sequence). The CDR3 is 14 amino acids. J gave up 4 bases and V 4 bases, and 3 bases lay outside the gene matches. CDR3 sequence reads: CASSSRTGGTEAFF. For the CDR3, the DNA is TGTGCCAGCAGCTCACGGACAGGGGGCACTGAAGCTTTCTTT. Full variable domain (outside the CDR3, taken from reference TRBV7-9 and TRBJ1-1): DTGVSQNPRHKITKRGQNVTFRCDPISEHNRLYWYRQTLGQGPEFLTYFQNEAQLEKSRLLSDRFSAERPKGSFSTLEIQRTEQGDSAMYLCASSSRTGGTEAFFGQGTRLTVV.

The chain couples TRBV19 to TRBJ1-5; unclear D gene. The CDR3 spans 14 residues. Trimming cost V 7 bases and J 5 bases, with 15 bases left between them. CDR1 and CDR2 from the germline V gene are LNHDA and SQIVND (reference sequence). The CDR3 DNA is TGTGCCAGTACCTGGACCCCGAGGGATCAGCCCCAGCATTTT. This sequence encodes CASTWTPRDQPQHF.

The chain carries TRBV3-1 (or the pseudogene TRBV3-2) and TRBJ1-6, with D uncertain. Germline loops: CDR1 LGHDT, CDR2 YNNKEL (reference sequence). The CDR3 length is 14 residues. Trimming removed 4 bases from V and 10 bases from J, with 14 bases in between. The CDR3 nucleotides are TGTGCCAGCAGCCGGTCCGAGGGATCCTCACCCCTCCACTTT. This sequence encodes CASSRSEGSSPLHF.

The chain carries TRBV30 and TRBJ1-1; D remains ambiguous. The CDR3 runs to 12 residues. CDR1 is GTSNPN and CDR2 is SVGIG in the germline V gene (reference sequence). Trimming cost V 0 bases and J 9 bases, with 11 bases left between them. The CDR3 DNA reads TGTGCCTGGAGTGTTGAGAGGTGGAAAGCTTTCTTT. Translating it yields CAWSVERWKAFF.

This clone was found once. The V and J genes are TRBV18 and TRBJ1-1; the D is unclear. The CDR3 consists of 12 residues. V was shortened by 6 bases and J by 8 bases, with 13 bases between the two germline ends. CDR1 is KGHSH, CDR2 LQKENI, per germline. CDR3: CASSPFSGEAFF. The CDR3 nucleotides are TGTGCCAGCTCTCCATTCTCCGGGGAAGCTTTCTTT.

The rearrangement links TRBV3-1 (or the pseudogene TRBV3-2) to TRBJ1-3, with a weak D call TRBD1 (5 bases). V was cut by 4 bases and J by 6 bases, with 13 bases left in between. Germline V gives CDR1 LGHDT, CDR2 YNNKEL (reference sequence). The CDR3 has 14 amino acids. CDR3 loop: CASSRQGPPNTIYF. The DNA of the CDR3 is TGTGCCAGCAGCCGGCAGGGCCCTCCAAACACCATATATTTT.

This chain joins TRBV4-1 and TRBJ2-5, with D possibly TRBD2 on 7 matching bases. Germline V gives CDR1 MGHRA, CDR2 YSYEKL. This CDR3 spans 14 amino acids. Trimming cost V 1 base and J 5 bases, with 11 bases left between them. CDR3 protein: CASSQGGGRETQYF. CDR3 DNA sequence: TGCGCCAGCAGCCAAGGCGGGGGCCGCGAGACCCAGTACTTC.

This chain connects TRBV7-8 to TRBJ1-4, with D unresolved. Looked up from germline, CDR1 is SGHVS and CDR2 is FQNEAQ. The V end lost 1 base, the J end lost 4 bases, and 7 bases lay between the germline ends. The CDR3 contains 14 residues. CDR3 in amino acids: CASSLGSFNEKLFF. CDR3 sequence (DNA): TGTGCCAGCAGCTTAGGGAGCTTTAATGAAAAACTGTTTTTT.